The T cell receptor beta chain under discussion was sequenced for a study of technical replicates of blood from a handful of donors. Looked up from germline, CDR1 is ENHRY and CDR2 is SYGVKD. CDR3 length: 15 amino acids. V lost 2 bases and J 2 bases, leaving 11 bases between the germline ends. TCRdb's table, derived via immunoSEQ multiplex PCR, lists solely in-frame clones and lacks some. The data show 70,000 to 80,000 clones, 92% seen once. Sequencing used T cells isolated from PBMCs. The J gene is TRBJ2-3, the V gene TRBV10-3; D not resolved. The sequence was collected from a human donor in good health. The CDR3 loop reads CAISESGGTTDTQYF. CDR3 coding DNA: TGTGCCATCAGTGAGAGTGGCGGAACCACAGATACGCAGTATTTT.